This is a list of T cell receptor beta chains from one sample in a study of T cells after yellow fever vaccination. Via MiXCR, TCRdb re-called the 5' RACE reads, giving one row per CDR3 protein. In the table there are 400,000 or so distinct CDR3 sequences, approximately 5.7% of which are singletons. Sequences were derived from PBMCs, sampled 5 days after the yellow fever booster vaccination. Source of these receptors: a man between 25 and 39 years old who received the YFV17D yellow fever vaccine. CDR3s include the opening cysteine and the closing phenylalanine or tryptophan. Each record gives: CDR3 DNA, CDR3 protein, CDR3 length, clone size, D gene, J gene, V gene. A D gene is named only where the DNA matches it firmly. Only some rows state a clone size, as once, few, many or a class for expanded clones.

CDR3nt: TGCAGCATCCATGCTTGGGGCGGGAGCACAGATACGCAGTATTTT; CDR3aa: CSIHAWGGSTDTQYF; len: 15; abundance: few; d_gene: NA; j_gene: TRBJ2-3; v_gene: TRBV29-1
CDR3nt: TGTGCCAGCAGCTCTACCCTGGCTAGCGGTTACGAGCAGTACTTC; CDR3aa: CASSSTLASGYEQYF; len: 15; abundance: many; d_gene: TRBD2; j_gene: TRBJ2-7; v_gene: TRBV7-2
CDR3nt: TGCGCCAGCAGCCCCCTTGTGGGTGGCTCCTACAATGAGCAGTTCTTC; CDR3aa: CASSPLVGGSYNEQFF; len: 16; abundance: many; d_gene: NA; j_gene: TRBJ2-1; v_gene: TRBV4-3
CDR3nt: TGTGCCAGCAGCCAAAGTTCAGAAGCTTTCTTT; CDR3aa: CASSQSSEAFF; len: 11; abundance: many; d_gene: NA; j_gene: TRBJ1-1; v_gene: TRBV7-9
CDR3nt: TGTGCCAGCAGCGGCACTAGCCGGGTGGAGCAGTACTTC; CDR3aa: CASSGTSRVEQYF; len: 13; abundance: NA; d_gene: NA; j_gene: TRBJ2-7; v_gene: TRBV9
CDR3nt: TGTGCCATCAGAGCCCGGGAGACAGGGTTCAACAATGAGCAGTTCTTC; CDR3aa: CAIRARETGFNNEQFF; len: 16; abundance: many; d_gene: NA; j_gene: TRBJ2-1; v_gene: TRBV10-3
CDR3nt: TGTGCCAGCAGCTTCCCAGGGGCTCAAGAGACCCAGTACTTC; CDR3aa: CASSFPGAQETQYF; len: 14; abundance: NA; d_gene: NA; j_gene: TRBJ2-5; v_gene: TRBV12-3/TRBV12-4
CDR3nt: TGCAGTGCCCAAACTAGCGGCACCACCAAAAACATTCAGTACTTC; CDR3aa: CSAQTSGTTKNIQYF; len: 15; abundance: many; d_gene: TRBD2; j_gene: TRBJ2-4; v_gene: TRBV20-1
CDR3nt: TGTGCCATCAGTGAGAGCCAGGGGCCCTACGAGCAGTACTTC; CDR3aa: CAISESQGPYEQYF; len: 14; abundance: few; d_gene: NA; j_gene: TRBJ2-7; v_gene: TRBV10-3
CDR3nt: TGCGCCAGCAGAGGGGCAGGGGAGGTGAATGAGCAGTTCTTC; CDR3aa: CASRGAGEVNEQFF; len: 14; abundance: few; d_gene: NA; j_gene: TRBJ2-1; v_gene: TRBV23-1
CDR3nt: TGTGCCAGCTCACCCGGCGGGAGGCTGGTGATCTTC; CDR3aa: CASSPGGRLVIF; len: 12; abundance: NA; d_gene: TRBD2; j_gene: TRBJ2-1; v_gene: TRBV18
CDR3nt: TGTGCCAGCAGTTTCGGGGGGGAACACCATGAGCAGTTCTTC; CDR3aa: CASSFGGEHHEQFF; len: 14; abundance: NA; d_gene: TRBD2; j_gene: TRBJ2-1; v_gene: TRBV12-3/TRBV12-4
CDR3nt: TGCAGTGCCCGGACTCAGGAGGATACGCAGTATTTT; CDR3aa: CSARTQEDTQYF; len: 12; abundance: few; d_gene: NA; j_gene: TRBJ2-3; v_gene: TRBV20-1
CDR3nt: TGTGCCAGCAGCTTAAGACCACACAATGAGCAGTTCTTC; CDR3aa: CASSLRPHNEQFF; len: 13; abundance: NA; d_gene: NA; j_gene: TRBJ2-1; v_gene: TRBV7-2
CDR3nt: TGCAGTGCTAGTTCCCTAGCGGGAGGTATTGTAGATGAGCAGTTCTTC; CDR3aa: CSASSLAGGIVDEQFF; len: 16; abundance: many; d_gene: TRBD2; j_gene: TRBJ2-1; v_gene: TRBV20-1
CDR3nt: TGTGCCAGCAGTTTAGGACTAGCGGGAGCCTTGCAGGACTTC; CDR3aa: CASSLGLAGALQDF; len: 14; abundance: NA; d_gene: TRBD2; j_gene: TRBJ2-7; v_gene: TRBV12-3/TRBV12-4
CDR3nt: TGTGCCAGTAGTATTGCTTCCAGGGGGCCGCAGTTCTTC; CDR3aa: CASSIASRGPQFF; len: 13; abundance: few; d_gene: TRBD1; j_gene: TRBJ2-1; v_gene: TRBV19
CDR3nt: TGTGCCAGTAGTACCACTGACAAACCCCCCTACGAGCAGTACTTC; CDR3aa: CASSTTDKPPYEQYF; len: 15; abundance: NA; d_gene: NA; j_gene: TRBJ2-7; v_gene: TRBV19
CDR3nt: TGCGCCAGCAGCTCCCGTCCGACAGGGGATAACACAGATACGCAGTATTTT; CDR3aa: CASSSRPTGDNTDTQYF; len: 17; abundance: NA; d_gene: TRBD1; j_gene: TRBJ2-3; v_gene: TRBV5-1
CDR3nt: TGTGCCAGCAGATACACCGGGGAGCTGTTTTTT; CDR3aa: CASRYTGELFF; len: 11; abundance: many; d_gene: NA; j_gene: TRBJ2-2; v_gene: TRBV12-3/TRBV12-4
CDR3nt: TGTGCCAGCTCCCCAGGACCTCAGAGCTCTGAAGCTTTCTTT; CDR3aa: CASSPGPQSSEAFF; len: 14; abundance: many; d_gene: NA; j_gene: TRBJ1-1; v_gene: TRBV18
CDR3nt: TGTGCCAGCAGCCAAGATATAGCGGGAGGGCCAGATACGCAGTATTTT; CDR3aa: CASSQDIAGGPDTQYF; len: 16; abundance: many; d_gene: TRBD2; j_gene: TRBJ2-3; v_gene: TRBV4-2
CDR3nt: TGTGCCAGTAGTGTAGACAGGGAAGAGACCCAGTACTTC; CDR3aa: CASSVDREETQYF; len: 13; abundance: NA; d_gene: TRBD1; j_gene: TRBJ2-5; v_gene: TRBV19
CDR3nt: TGCAGTGCTGCCGCGGGAGCTAGTGCCAACGTCCTGACTTTC; CDR3aa: CSAAAGASANVLTF; len: 14; abundance: few; d_gene: TRBD2; j_gene: TRBJ2-6; v_gene: TRBV20-1
CDR3nt: TGTGCCAGCGCGGATAGCTCCTACGAGCAGTACTTC; CDR3aa: CASADSSYEQYF; len: 12; abundance: many; d_gene: NA; j_gene: TRBJ2-7; v_gene: TRBV9
CDR3nt: TGCAGTGCTAGAAAGGACGGGACCTACGAGCAGTACTTC; CDR3aa: CSARKDGTYEQYF; len: 13; abundance: many; d_gene: NA; j_gene: TRBJ2-7; v_gene: TRBV20-1
CDR3nt: TGTGCCAGCACCTGGACAAGGGGTTCATACAATGAGCAGTTCTTC; CDR3aa: CASTWTRGSYNEQFF; len: 15; abundance: NA; d_gene: NA; j_gene: TRBJ2-1; v_gene: TRBV28
CDR3nt: TGTGCCACCAGCATGCTCGGGACAAAGTATTTT; CDR3aa: CATSMLGTKYF; len: 11; abundance: many; d_gene: NA; j_gene: TRBJ2-3; v_gene: TRBV15
CDR3nt: TGCAGTGCTAGAAGGGGTTCCGGAATGCCCACAGATACGCAGTATTTT; CDR3aa: CSARRGSGMPTDTQYF; len: 16; abundance: NA; d_gene: NA; j_gene: TRBJ2-3; v_gene: TRBV20-1
CDR3nt: TGTGCCATCAGTCCCCAGGGCGGGAGCTTCGATGAGCAGTTCTTC; CDR3aa: CAISPQGGSFDEQFF; len: 15; abundance: many; d_gene: TRBD2; j_gene: TRBJ2-1; v_gene: TRBV10-3
CDR3nt: TGTGCCAGCAGCTTAGCCCAGCTAGTTCAGTACTTC; CDR3aa: CASSLAQLVQYF; len: 12; abundance: few; d_gene: NA; j_gene: TRBJ2-5; v_gene: TRBV7-2